The next 25 T cell receptor beta chains were all read from a single sample in a study of PD-L1 blockade in urothelial cancer. The assay was immunoSEQ multiplex PCR, and TCRdb's table has in-frame clones only and misses some. Of about 84,000 clones detected, roughly 80% appear once; the ten largest clones hold approximately 9.5%. This specimen consisted of PBMCs, obtained around atezolizumab (anti-PD-L1) treatment. These receptors all come from a man aged 70 or older with urothelial cancer.

The V and J genes are TRBV6-1 and TRBJ1-2; unclear D gene. The CDR3 extends over 12 amino acids. The germline CDR1 and CDR2 sequences are MNHNS and SASEGT. V lost 11 bases and J 2 bases, leaving 12 bases between the germline ends. CDR3: CAAQYSNYGYTF. In DNA form, the CDR3 reads TGTGCCGCCCAGTATTCCAACTATGGCTACACCTTC.

This chain connects TRBV9 to TRBJ2-7; 7 positions agree with TRBD2. Germline V lookup: CDR1 SGDLS, CDR2 YYNGEE. V trimming: 0 bases; J trimming: 2 bases; junction bases outside the gene matches: 14. The CDR3 spans 18 residues. The CDR3 reads CASSVGTPRSREPYEQYF. CDR3 DNA sequence: TGTGCCAGCAGCGTAGGGACGCCAAGATCGCGGGAGCCCTACGAGCAGTACTTC.

This clone was seen a handful of times. The CDR3 coding sequence is TGTGCCAGCAGCCAAGATCTCCAGGGCTATGCTTTCTTT. Translating it yields CASSQDLQGYAFF. This rearrangement joins TRBV4-2 to TRBJ1-1, with D perhaps TRBD1 (5 bases). The germline V gene encodes CDR1 LGHNA and CDR2 YNFKEQ. This CDR3 has 13 amino acids. V lost 0 bases and J lost 11, with 13 bases in between.

This chain uses TRBV2 with TRBJ2-3, with 8 bases that match TRBD1. Germline CDR1 is SNHLY and CDR2 is FYNNEI. The CDR3 is 16 residues long. V trimming: 7 bases; J trimming: 3 bases; junction bases outside the gene matches: 12. The CDR3 coding sequence is TGTGCCAGCAAAGAAAGGAGGACAGGGAATACAGATACGCAGTATTTT. It is translated as CASKERRTGNTDTQYF.

The V and J genes are TRBV5-6 and TRBJ1-1; 9 bases are shared with TRBD1. V lost 6 bases to trimming and J lost 1 base; unmatched junction nucleotides: 7. The CDR3 length is 15 residues. Germline lookup yields CDR1 SGHDT and CDR2 YYEEEE. The CDR3 spells CASTTGGAENTEAFF. The CDR3, as DNA: TGTGCCAGCACCACAGGGGGCGCAGAGAACACTGAAGCTTTCTTT.

The chain couples TRBV7-2 to TRBJ1-2; TRBD1 aligns across 11 bases. Germline lookup yields CDR1 SGHTA and CDR2 FQGNSA. The CDR3 runs 15 residues. With V trimmed by 1 base and J by 4 bases, 2 bases remained unmatched. In DNA, the CDR3 is TGTGCCAGCAGCTTAGGGACAGGGGGCCGCTATGGCTACACCTTC. It translates to CASSLGTGGRYGYTF.

This chain joins TRBV2 and TRBJ2-5, with a possible D match to TRBD2 (6 bases). Trimming took off 6 bases at V and 0 bases at J, with 11 bases between the two ends. CDR3 length: 14 residues. The germline gives CDR1 SNHLY, CDR2 FYNNEI. The CDR3 nucleotides read TGTGCCAGCAGCCGCGGGGCGAACCAAGAGACCCAGTACTTC. Protein product: CASSRGANQETQYF.

J is TRBJ2-1 and V is TRBV19; 7 nucleotides agree with TRBD1. Unmatched junction bases numbered 4, after V lost 5 bases and J lost 6 bases. The CDR3 contains 13 residues. CDR1 is LNHDA, CDR2 SQIVND, per germline (reference sequence). CDR3 sequence: CASSPGQINEQFF. The CDR3 DNA follows: TGTGCCAGTAGTCCGGGACAGATCAATGAGCAGTTCTTC. The entire variable domain, with the rest obtained from reference TRBV19 and TRBJ2-1, is as follows: DGGITQSPKYLFRKEGQNVTLSCEQNLNHDAMYWYRQDPGQGLRLIYYSQIVNDFQKGDIAEGYSVSREKKESFPLTVTSAQKNPTAFYLCASSPGQINEQFFGPGTRLTVL.

This chain connects TRBV7-3 to TRBJ2-5; 8 bases match TRBD2. Germline V gene data show CDR1 as SGHTA and CDR2 as FQGTGA. The CDR3 runs to 16 residues. V gave up 2 bases and J gave up 1 base; unmatched junction bases: 6. The CDR3 nucleotides are TGTGCCAGCAGCTTATGGCGGGGGGCCACCCAAGAGACCCAGTACTTC. The encoded protein is CASSLWRGATQETQYF.

V is TRBV11-3 and J is TRBJ1-5; 8 bases are a match to TRBD1. CDR1 is SGHNT, CDR2 YENEEA, per germline. J lost 5 bases, V lost 5 bases, and 2 bases had no gene match. This CDR3 contains 13 residues. The CDR3 sequence is CASSLDRDQPQHF. CDR3 coding DNA: TGTGCCAGCAGCCTGGACAGGGATCAGCCCCAGCATTTT.

The count of this clone is one. The CDR3 coding sequence is TGTGCCACCAGCAGAGATCAGGGGGCGCTCGAGGCTTTCTTT. The encoded protein is CATSRDQGALEAFF. The chain carries TRBV15 and TRBJ1-1; 8 bases align to TRBD1. CDR1 is LNHNV, CDR2 YYDKDF, per germline (reference sequence). After removal of 0 bases from V and 11 bases from J, the junction contained 8 bases not matched to a gene. The CDR3 is 14 residues long.

The chain links TRBV29-1 to TRBJ1-1, with TRBD1 matching 11 bases. The CDR3 sequence is 14 residues long. The V segment lost 1 base and the J segment 10 bases; nucleotides outside the gene matches: 8. Germline CDR1 is SQVTM and CDR2 is ANQGSEA. The CDR3 nucleotides read TGCAGCGTTGAAGCGGGACAGGGGGTAGGTGCAGCTTTCTTT. This codes for CSVEAGQGVGAAFF.

This clone appeared a single time. This chain connects TRBV9 to TRBJ2-5; 9 nucleotides match TRBD1. This CDR3 has 15 amino acids. Germline CDR1 and CDR2: SGDLS and YYNGEE. V shed 0 bases and J 5 bases; nucleotides not matched to a gene: 5. The CDR3 region has the DNA TGTGCCAGCAGCGTAGAAGGGACAGGGAGGGAGACCCAGTACTTC. Translated, it gives CASSVEGTGRETQYF. Full variable domain (outside the CDR3, taken from reference TRBV9 and TRBJ2-5): DSGVTQTPKHLITATGQRVTLRCSPRSGDLSVYWYQQSLDQGLQFLIQYYNGEERAKGNILERFSAQQFPDLHSELNLSSLELGDSALYFCASSVEGTGRETQYFGPGTRLLVL.

The V and J genes are TRBV30 and TRBJ2-3; 16 nucleotides agree with TRBD2. Looked up from germline, CDR1 is GTSNPN and CDR2 is SVGIG (reference sequence). Germline trimming cut 2 bases from V and 3 bases from J; bases unmatched to any gene: 17. This CDR3 spans 21 amino acids. The CDR3 DNA reads TGTGCCTGGAGTCAGTACGGGGGACTAGCGGGAGGGTCAGACGGGACAGATACGCAGTATTTT. Amino acids: CAWSQYGGLAGGSDGTDTQYF.

The chain employs TRBV2 and TRBJ2-1, with a weak D call TRBD2 (5 bases). Germline CDR1 is SNHLY and CDR2 is FYNNEI. The CDR3 has 14 amino acids. V gave up 8 bases and J gave up 5 bases, with 16 bases separating them. CDR3 amino acids: CASDLSGLHNEQFF. In DNA, the CDR3 is TGTGCCAGCGATTTATCCGGACTCCACAATGAGCAGTTCTTC. Using reference TRBV2 and TRBJ2-1 for the parts outside the CDR3, the full variable domain is EPEVTQTPSHQVTQMGQEVILRCVPISNHLYFYWYRQILGQKVEFLVSFYNNEISEKSEIFDDQFSVERPDGSNFTLKIRSTKLEDSAMYFCASDLSGLHNEQFFGPGTRLTVL.

CDR3 loop: CASSWTSGRASGELFF. The CDR3 DNA reads as TGTGCCAGCAGCTGGACTAGCGGGAGGGCCTCCGGGGAGCTGTTTTTT. V gene TRBV7-2 combines with J gene TRBJ2-2; 15 positions agree with TRBD2. This CDR3 has 16 amino acids. Trimming cost V 4 bases and J 6 bases; bases outside gene matches: 3. Germline CDR1 SGHTA, CDR2 FQGNSA. Combining the CDR3 with reference TRBV7-2 and TRBJ2-2 gives the whole variable domain GAGVSQSPSNKVTEKGKDVELRCDPISGHTALYWYRQSLGQGLEFLIYFQGNSAPDKSGLPSDRFSAERTGGSVSTLTIQRTQQEDSAVYLCASSWTSGRASGELFFGEGSRLTVL.

The J gene is TRBJ2-1, the V gene TRBV11-3, with TRBD2 as a possible D gene (6 bases). CDR3 length: 15 amino acids. CDR1 is SGHNT and CDR2 is YENEEA in the germline V gene. Trimming stripped 4 bases from V and 4 bases from J, with 14 bases between. CDR3 in DNA: TGTGCCAGCAGCTCACTTTTGGGGGGTTACAATGAGCAGTTCTTC. Its translation: CASSSLLGGYNEQFF.

The gene calls are TRBV6-1 and TRBJ2-4; TRBD2 agrees at 13 bases. The germline V gene encodes CDR1 MNHNS and CDR2 SASEGT. This CDR3 comprises 16 residues. V lost 1 base to trimming and J lost 5 bases; unmatched junction nucleotides: 2. DNA of the CDR3: TGTGCCAGCAGTGAAGGGACTAGCGGGAGAGAAAACATTCAGTACTTC. This encodes CASSEGTSGRENIQYF.

The chain joins TRBV6-1 to TRBJ2-7; 7 bases are a match to TRBD1. Unmatched junction bases numbered 11, after V lost 6 bases and J lost 9 bases. Germline CDR1 MNHNS, CDR2 SASEGT. CDR3 length equals 13 residues. CDR3 nucleotides: TGTGCCAGCAGCGCCTCTCGACAGGGCTCGCAGTACTTC. Translated, it gives CASSASRQGSQYF.

The chain links TRBV9 to TRBJ2-3; 7 nucleotides match TRBD1. CDR1 is SGDLS, CDR2 YYNGEE, per germline. V shed 0 bases and J 8 bases; nucleotides not matched to a gene: 9. CDR3 length: 15 residues. CDR3 DNA sequence: TGTGCCAGCAGCGTAGGAGGGGGCGCCCTGGGTACGCAGTATTTT. It yields the protein CASSVGGGALGTQYF.

This clone was found a few times. The CDR3 is CASSLVRADGELFF. CDR3 DNA: TGCGCCAGCAGCTTGGTCAGGGCGGACGGGGAGCTGTTTTTT. The chain is built from TRBV5-1 and TRBJ2-2, with D tentatively TRBD1 (5 bases). Germline-derived CDR1 and CDR2 are SGHRS and YFSETQ. This CDR3 comprises 14 residues. Between the trimmed V and J ends, which lost 0 bases and 7 bases, there was a span of 10 bases.

The rearrangement joins TRBV6-1 to TRBJ1-3; TRBD1 aligns across 9 bases. The CDR3 extends over 17 amino acids. Germline values: CDR1 MNHNS, CDR2 SASEGT. V lost 0 bases, J lost 4 bases, and 7 bases stayed unmatched. CDR3 coding DNA: TGTGCCAGCAGTGAAGCACGAGGGACAGGGTACGGAAACACCATATATTTT. This encodes CASSEARGTGYGNTIYF.

This sequence joins TRBV5-6 and TRBJ1-6; D is unresolved. Trimming took off 5 bases at V and 2 bases at J, with 17 bases between the two ends. This CDR3 has 17 residues. Germline V gene lookup returns CDR1 SGHDT and CDR2 YYEEEE. The CDR3 region is CASRPREGGTYNSPLHF. The CDR3 DNA follows: TGTGCCAGCAGACCTCGGGAGGGTGGGACCTATAATTCACCCCTCCACTTT.

V gene TRBV4-1 combines with J gene TRBJ2-4; D remains ambiguous. The CDR3 is made up of 16 amino acids. The germline V gene has CDR1 MGHRA and CDR2 YSYEKL. V gave up 4 bases and J gave up 0 bases, with 13 bases separating them. The CDR3 sequence is CASSPIVVLAKNIQYF. The CDR3 DNA is TGCGCCAGCAGCCCTATAGTGGTTCTAGCCAAAAACATTCAGTACTTC.

This clone was recorded only once. The rearrangement joins TRBV5-6 to TRBJ1-4; 9 bases fit TRBD1. Germline CDR1 reads SGHDT; CDR2 reads YYEEEE. The CDR3 runs 15 residues. The V gene end was trimmed by 3 bases and the J gene end by 4 bases; junction bases not matched to a gene: 4. The CDR3 DNA sequence: TGTGCCAGCAGCTGGGGGACAGGGCTTAATGAAAAACTGTTTTTT. Translation: CASSWGTGLNEKLFF.